These T cell receptor beta chains were read from a single sample in a study of prognosis after radiotherapy for stage I lung cancer. MiXCR, applied by TCRdb to the multiplex PCR reads, yields one record per CDR3 protein. The sample records fewer than 30,000 distinct CDR3 sequences, more than 45% being singletons. The starting material was PBMCs, obtained before or after stereotactic body radiation therapy (not recorded which). These receptors were obtained from a donor at least 50 years old with non-small cell lung cancer. Each CDR3 is given with its conserved first and last residue. The D gene is left open where the match is weak. A clone size is listed for some rows: how often the clone was seen (once, few, many), or a class if it is expanded.

>TRBV7-9|14|many|NA|TRBJ2-7
CASSRPGSNNEQYF
TGTGCCAGCAGCCGGCCCGGGTCTAATAACGAGCAGTACTTC
>TRBV7-9|14|NA|TRBD2|TRBJ2-7
CASSGVAGYYEQYF
TGTGCCAGCAGCGGGGTAGCGGGTTACTACGAGCAGTACTTC
>TRBV9|15|many|TRBD1|TRBJ2-7
CASSVGGTGKDEQYF
TGTGCCAGCAGCGTAGGAGGGACAGGGAAAGACGAGCAGTACTTC
>TRBV5-4|19|NA|TRBD2|TRBJ2-5
CASSSPWTSGGQPQETQYF
TGTGCCAGCAGCTCCCCCTGGACTAGCGGGGGCCAGCCTCAAGAGACCCAGTACTTC
>TRBV28|14|many|NA|TRBJ2-7
CASSPPGSPYEQYF
TGTGCCAGCAGTCCACCCGGATCCCCTTACGAGCAGTACTTC
>TRBV30|13|NA|NA|TRBJ1-3
CALDGSSGNTIYF
TGTGCCTTGGACGGCAGCTCTGGAAACACCATATATTTT
>TRBV4-1|18|NA|TRBD1|TRBJ1-2
CASSPPWTGGASNYGYTF
TGCGCCAGCAGCCCCCCCTGGACAGGGGGCGCATCTAACTATGGCTACACCTTC
>TRBV5-1|15|many|TRBD1|TRBJ2-3
CASSLEGAGTDTQYF
TGCGCCAGCAGCTTGGAGGGGGCCGGTACAGATACGCAGTATTTT
>TRBV6-1|14|NA|TRBD1|TRBJ2-7
CSSKLRQGPYEQYF
TGTTCCAGTAAGCTTCGACAGGGTCCCTACGAGCAGTACTTC
>TRBV6-5|15|once|NA|TRBJ2-1
CAISCSWDADNEQFF
TGTGCCATCAGTTGTTCCTGGGACGCCGACAATGAGCAGTTCTTC
>TRBV6-1|13|NA|NA|TRBJ1-5
CAASQGLNQPQHF
TGTGCCGCTTCACAGGGACTCAATCAGCCCCAGCATTTT
>TRBV12-3/TRBV12-4|14|NA|NA|TRBJ1-1
CASSPYARNTESFF
TGTGCCAGCAGCCCGTACGCCAGGAACACTGAATCTTTCTTT
>TRBV2|15|many|TRBD1|TRBJ2-1
CASSEDRGYYNEQFF
TGTGCCAGCAGTGAGGACAGGGGGTACTACAATGAGCAGTTCTTC
>TRBV11-2|17|NA|TRBD2|TRBJ2-1
CASSLGLAGEANNEQFF
TGTGCCAGCAGCTTAGGACTAGCGGGAGAGGCTAACAATGAGCAGTTCTTC
>TRBV6-1|19|NA|NA|TRBJ1-6
CASTSAFSVGLFYNSPLHF
TGTGCCAGCACCTCCGCATTCTCGGTGGGCCTCTTCTATAATTCACCCCTCCACTTT
>TRBV9|15|once|TRBD1|TRBJ1-4
CASSFGIGGNEKLFF
TGTGCCAGCAGCTTCGGGATAGGGGGCAATGAAAAACTGTTTTTT
>TRBV15|14|NA|NA|TRBJ2-3
CATTPGGYTDTQYF
TGTGCCACCACCCCGGGTGGTTACACAGATACGCAGTATTTT
>TRBV7-9|16|many|NA|TRBJ1-4
CASSFGGALSNEKLFF
TGTGCCAGCAGCTTTGGTGGGGCCCTCTCTAATGAAAAACTGTTTTTT
>TRBV6-1|18|NA|TRBD2|TRBJ2-2
CASRSGLAGAKNNGEMFF
TGTGCCAGCAGGTCAGGACTAGCGGGAGCCAAAAACAACGGGGAGATGTTTTTT
>TRBV20-1|11|many|NA|TRBJ2-1
CSANLYNEQFF
TGCAGTGCCAACCTATACAATGAGCAGTTCTTC
>TRBV27|15|NA|NA|TRBJ2-2
CASSYSLEPPGELFF
TGTGCCAGCAGTTACTCTCTAGAACCCCCCGGGGAGCTGTTTTTT
>TRBV5-4|16|NA|NA|TRBJ2-5
CASSPPVRPGTETQYF
TGTGCCAGCAGCCCCCCGGTGCGTCCGGGAACGGAGACCCAGTACTTC
>TRBV6-2/TRBV6-3|14|many|NA|TRBJ1-1
CASSSPSLNSEAFF
TGTGCCAGCAGTTCCCCTTCCCTGAACTCTGAAGCTTTCTTT
>TRBV7-2|14|NA|NA|TRBJ1-5
CASSLGDVNHPQHF
TGTGCCAGCAGCTTAGGAGACGTAAATCATCCCCAGCATTTT
>TRBV20-1|11|many|NA|TRBJ2-1
CSARNSLEQFF
TGCAGTGCTAGAAACAGCCTGGAGCAGTTCTTC
>TRBV5-5|16|many|TRBD1|TRBJ1-5
CASSFRDREFSQPQHF
TGTGCCAGCAGCTTCCGGGACAGGGAATTTTCCCAGCCCCAGCATTTT
>TRBV6-6|15|medium-sized|TRBD2|TRBJ2-2
CASRPGGPSTGELFF
TGTGCCAGCAGGCCGGGGGGGCCGAGCACCGGGGAGCTGTTTTTT